The clone carrying this TCR beta chain was recorded many times. The sample belongs to a study of T cells in Graves' hyperthyroidism and ophthalmopathy. RNA transcripts served as the template for amplifying TCR beta CDR3 regions. The HTBI primer set served for first-round RT-PCR of the TCR CDR3. A single record per CDR3 protein comes from TCRdb applying MiXCR to the multiplex PCR reads. The sample contains a few hundred thousand distinct CDR3 sequences, about 15% of which appear only once. Germline lookup yields CDR1 LNHDA and CDR2 SQIVND (reference sequence). Between the trimmed V and J ends, which lost 2 bases and 5 bases, there was a span of 6 bases. The CDR3 extends over 12 amino acids. These patients, aged 18 to 65, had recently diagnosed hyperthyroidism lasting under 2 months. Each diagnosis was grounded in clinical symptoms, serum thyroxine and TRAb, thyroid ultrasound, and orbital computed tomography.

The sequence came from a young woman with Graves' hyperthyroidism that later progressed to Graves' ophthalmopathy. Sequenced: blood. The chain carries TRBV19 and TRBJ1-2, with no clear D. The CDR3 DNA sequence: TGTGCCAGTAGTATAAGGATATATGGCTACACCTTC. As protein: CASSIRIYGYTF.